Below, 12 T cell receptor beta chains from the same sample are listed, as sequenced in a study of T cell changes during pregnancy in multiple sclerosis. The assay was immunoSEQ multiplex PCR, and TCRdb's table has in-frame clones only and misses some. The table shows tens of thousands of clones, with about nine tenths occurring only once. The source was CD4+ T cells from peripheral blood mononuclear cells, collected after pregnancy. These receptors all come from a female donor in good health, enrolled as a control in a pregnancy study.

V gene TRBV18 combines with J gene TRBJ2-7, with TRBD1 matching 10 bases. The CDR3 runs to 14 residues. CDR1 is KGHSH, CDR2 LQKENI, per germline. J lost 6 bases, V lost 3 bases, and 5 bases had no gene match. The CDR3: CASSPTGTGAEQYF. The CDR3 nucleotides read TGTGCCAGCTCACCGACCGGGACAGGGGCCGAGCAGTACTTC.

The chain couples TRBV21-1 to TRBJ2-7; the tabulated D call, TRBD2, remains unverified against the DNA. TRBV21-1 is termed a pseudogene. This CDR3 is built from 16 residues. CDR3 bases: TGTGCCAGCAGCAAACCCTTATTAGCGGAGTACTACGAGCAGTACTTC. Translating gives CASSKPLLAEYYEQYF.

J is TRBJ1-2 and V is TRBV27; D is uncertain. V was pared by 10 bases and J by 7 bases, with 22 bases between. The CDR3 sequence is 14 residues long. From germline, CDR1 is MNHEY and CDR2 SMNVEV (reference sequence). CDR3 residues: CATSSIPIPRGYTF. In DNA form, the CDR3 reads TGTGCCACCTCAAGTATCCCTATACCTCGTGGCTACACCTTC.

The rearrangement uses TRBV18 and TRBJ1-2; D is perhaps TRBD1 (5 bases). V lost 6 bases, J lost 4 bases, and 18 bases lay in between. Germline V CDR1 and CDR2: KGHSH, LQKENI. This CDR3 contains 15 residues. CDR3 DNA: TGTGCCAGCTCGGAAGGGGCAGCGAACCCCTATGGCTACACCTTC. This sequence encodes CASSEGAANPYGYTF.

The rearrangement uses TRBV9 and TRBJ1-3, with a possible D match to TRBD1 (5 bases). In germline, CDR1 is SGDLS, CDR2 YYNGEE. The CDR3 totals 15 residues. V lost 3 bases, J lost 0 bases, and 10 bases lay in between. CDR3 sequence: CASSEQDLSGNTIYF. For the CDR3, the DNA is TGTGCCAGCAGCGAACAGGACCTCTCTGGAAACACCATATATTTT.

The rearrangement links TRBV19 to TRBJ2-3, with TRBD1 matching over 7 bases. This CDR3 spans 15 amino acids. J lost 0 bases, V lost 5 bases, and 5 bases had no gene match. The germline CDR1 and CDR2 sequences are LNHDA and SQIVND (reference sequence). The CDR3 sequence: CASSVLGQSTDTQYF. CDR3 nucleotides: TGTGCCAGTAGTGTACTGGGACAGAGCACAGATACGCAGTATTTT.

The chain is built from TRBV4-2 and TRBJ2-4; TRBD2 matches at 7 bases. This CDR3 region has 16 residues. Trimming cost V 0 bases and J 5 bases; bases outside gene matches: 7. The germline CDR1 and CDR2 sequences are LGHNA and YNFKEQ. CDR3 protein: CASSQERASGENIQYF. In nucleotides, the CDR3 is TGTGCCAGCAGCCAAGAAAGGGCTAGCGGAGAAAACATTCAGTACTTC.

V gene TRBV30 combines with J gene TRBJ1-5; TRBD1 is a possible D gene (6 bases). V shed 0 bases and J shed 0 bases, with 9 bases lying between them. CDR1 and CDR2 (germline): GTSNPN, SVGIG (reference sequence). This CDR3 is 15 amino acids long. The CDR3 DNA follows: TGTGCCTGGAGTGTGACAGGTTATAGCAATCAGCCCCAGCATTTT. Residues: CAWSVTGYSNQPQHF.

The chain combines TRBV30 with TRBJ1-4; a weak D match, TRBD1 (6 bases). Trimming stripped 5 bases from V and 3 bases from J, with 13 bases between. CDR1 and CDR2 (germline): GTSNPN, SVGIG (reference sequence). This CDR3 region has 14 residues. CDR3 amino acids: CAWETGLANEKLFF. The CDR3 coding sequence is TGTGCCTGGGAAACAGGGCTGGCTAATGAAAAACTGTTTTTT.

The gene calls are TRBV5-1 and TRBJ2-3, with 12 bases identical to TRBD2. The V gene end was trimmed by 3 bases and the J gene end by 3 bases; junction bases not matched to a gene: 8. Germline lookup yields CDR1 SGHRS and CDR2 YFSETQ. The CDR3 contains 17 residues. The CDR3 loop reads CASSWSTSGRPTDTQYF. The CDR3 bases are TGCGCCAGCAGCTGGTCGACTAGCGGGAGACCGACAGATACGCAGTATTTT.

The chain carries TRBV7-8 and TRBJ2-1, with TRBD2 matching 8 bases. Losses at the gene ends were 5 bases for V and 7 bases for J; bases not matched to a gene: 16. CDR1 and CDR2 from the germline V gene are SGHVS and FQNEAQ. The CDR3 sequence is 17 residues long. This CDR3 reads CASSGITSGPRPNEQFF. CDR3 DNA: TGTGCCAGCAGCGGAATTACTAGCGGACCCAGGCCAAATGAGCAGTTCTTC.

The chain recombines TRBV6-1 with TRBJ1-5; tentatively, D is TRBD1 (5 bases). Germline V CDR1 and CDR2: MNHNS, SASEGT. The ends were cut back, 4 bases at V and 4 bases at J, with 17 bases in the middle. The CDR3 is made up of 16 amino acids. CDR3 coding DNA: TGTGCCAGCAGTGGCAGAGACAGCTCCCCTAATCAGCCCCAGCATTTT. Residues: CASSGRDSSPNQPQHF.